These 8 T cell receptor beta chains share one sample of origin, sequenced in a study of T cells in localized non-small cell lung cancer. Using immunoSEQ multiplex PCR, the repertoire was profiled, and TCRdb retains in-frame clones only, with some absent. This sample carries around 41,000 clones, 83% of them seen once, and the ten largest clones take almost 8%. Sample: PBMCs, taken before any cancer treatment. These receptors were obtained from a man aged 35-75 years with stage II lung adenocarcinoma.

The chain is built from TRBV5-1 and TRBJ2-2; no firm D call. Germline CDR1 is SGHRS and CDR2 is YFSETQ. V was pared by 2 bases and J by 2 bases, with 13 bases between. This CDR3 spans 16 amino acids. The CDR3 DNA follows: TGCGCCAGCAGCTTTGTTAGGCAGCCAAACACCGGGGAGCTGTTTTTT. This codes for CASSFVRQPNTGELFF.

This chain connects TRBV30 to TRBJ2-1; a weak D match, TRBD1 (6 bases). V was clipped by 0 bases and J by 7 bases, with 19 bases between them. This CDR3 is built from 16 residues. Germline values: CDR1 GTSNPN, CDR2 SVGIG (reference sequence). DNA of the CDR3: TGTGCCTGGAGTGTATCCGTGGGGGCCACGGGTAATGAGCAGTTCTTC. This codes for CAWSVSVGATGNEQFF.

The chain uses TRBV7-9 and TRBJ1-1, with a tentative D call TRBD1 (5 bases). Trimming pared 5 bases from V and 1 base from J, leaving 11 bases between. The CDR3 contains 14 residues. The germline gives CDR1 SEHNR, CDR2 FQNEAQ (reference sequence). Written as DNA, the CDR3 is TGTGCCAGCAGCCTCGGGACCCCGAACACTGAAGCTTTCTTT. Translation: CASSLGTPNTEAFF.

The chain recombines TRBV7-2 with TRBJ2-3; D gene uncertain. Germline V lookup: CDR1 SGHTA, CDR2 FQGNSA. This CDR3 region has 15 residues. V lost 1 base to trimming and J lost 0 bases, with 8 bases between them. CDR3: CASSLGLTSTDTQYF. DNA of the CDR3: TGTGCCAGCAGCTTAGGGTTGACTAGCACAGATACGCAGTATTTT.

The chain has TRBV6-6 and TRBJ1-1; D remains unclear. The germline CDR1 and CDR2 sequences are MNHNY and SVGAGI (reference sequence). The V and J ends lost 2 bases and 5 bases respectively, with 9 bases between them. The CDR3 has 13 amino acids. Here the CDR3 reads CASSYGWETEAFF. CDR3 nucleotides: TGTGCCAGCAGTTACGGGTGGGAGACTGAAGCTTTCTTT.

This clone was picked up one time. The chain has TRBV6-5 and TRBJ1-5; 10 bases are a match to TRBD1. The CDR3 covers 14 residues. Per germline, CDR1 MNHEY and CDR2 SVGAGI. Unmatched junction bases numbered 3, after V lost 5 bases and J lost 5 bases. The DNA for the CDR3 is TGTGCCAGCAGTAGGGGACAGGGGTATCAGCCCCAGCATTTT. This codes for CASSRGQGYQPQHF.

The chain combines TRBV11-2 with TRBJ1-6; D possibly corresponds to TRBD1 (5 bases). V lost 4 bases, J lost 0 bases, and 13 bases lay in between. CDR3 length: 17 residues. The germline gives CDR1 SGHAT, CDR2 FQNNGV. The CDR3 DNA is TGTGCCAGCAGCTCTGGGGTGGGGGGCTCCTATAATTCACCCCTCCACTTT. Protein sequence: CASSSGVGGSYNSPLHF. Full variable domain (remainder filled in from reference TRBV11-2 and TRBJ1-6): EAGVAQSPRYKIIEKRQSVAFWCNPISGHATLYWYQQILGQGPKLLIQFQNNGVVDDSQLPKDRFSAERLKGVDSTLKIQPAKLEDSAVYLCASSSGVGGSYNSPLHFGNGTRLTVT.

CDR3 amino acids: CAISESQGLSNQPQHF. Here the CDR3 DNA reads TGTGCCATCAGTGAGTCGCAAGGGCTTAGCAATCAGCCCCAGCATTTT. The V call is TRBV10-3, the J call TRBJ1-5; no clear D gene. In germline, CDR1 is ENHRY, CDR2 SYGVKD. The CDR3 totals 16 residues. V gave up 0 bases and J gave up 0 bases, with 9 bases separating them.